The 7 T cell receptor beta chains below all came from one sample that was sequenced in a study of blood T cell repertoires in COVID-19 (TCRdb year 2020). The method was the immunoSEQ multiplex PCR assay. As stored in TCRdb, this immuneACCESS dataset retains in-frame rearrangements with V and J assigned. A fraction of the clones does not appear; measured against another copy, unresolved V genes explain less than half of the discrepancy, and the remainder lacks a known reason. Present in this sample are 75,000 to 90,000 clones, 90% to 95% of which were seen just once. The ten biggest clones cover roughly 2% of the sample. Sample: peripheral blood. The source is a woman between 50 and 59 years old in a cohort sampled during active COVID-19.

This clone came up a few times. This chain joins TRBV4-2 and TRBJ1-3; 9 nucleotides match TRBD1. Germline V CDR1 and CDR2: LGHNA, YNFKEQ. Losses at the gene ends were 0 bases for V and 3 bases for J; bases not matched to a gene: 0. This CDR3 contains 15 residues. The CDR3 bases are TGTGCCAGCAGCCAAGAGACAGGGGGTGGAAACACCATATATTTT. As protein: CASSQETGGGNTIYF.

The chain couples TRBV2 to TRBJ2-7; TRBD1 matches 7 bases. J was trimmed by 4 bases and V by 7 bases; bases with no gene match: 10. The germline V gene encodes CDR1 SNHLY and CDR2 FYNNEI. The length of the CDR3 is 14 residues. The CDR3 bases are TGTGCCAGCAAGGGGCAGGGGGTTATGTACGAGCAGTACTTC. Amino acid sequence: CASKGQGVMYEQYF.

The chain employs TRBV5-4 and TRBJ1-1, with TRBD1 matching 8 bases. This CDR3 comprises 16 residues. From germline, CDR1 is SGHNT and CDR2 YYREEE (reference sequence). V was pared by 4 bases and J by 4 bases, with 12 bases of the junction left unmatched. The CDR3 region has the DNA TGTGCCAGCAGCCAATTCCCGACAGGGGCAGGCACTGAAGCTTTCTTT. It is translated as CASSQFPTGAGTEAFF.

This sequence joins TRBV7-8 and TRBJ1-2; a possible D gene is TRBD1 (6 bases). The germline CDR1 and CDR2 sequences are SGHVS and FQNEAQ. V was cut by 5 bases and J by 4 bases, with 14 bases left in between. The CDR3 runs 14 residues. The CDR3 nucleotides are TGTGCCAGCAGCAAGGACAGTGGCAGCTATGGCTACACCTTC. Translated: CASSKDSGSYGYTF.

V gene TRBV5-1 combines with J gene TRBJ2-1, with D unclear. Germline CDR1 and CDR2: SGHRS and YFSETQ. Trimming took off 2 bases at V and 0 bases at J, with 9 bases between the two ends. CDR3 length equals 15 residues. Written as DNA, the CDR3 is TGCGCCAGCAGCTTCCTAGGTAGCTCCTACAATGAGCAGTTCTTC. This codes for CASSFLGSSYNEQFF.

This CDR3 reads CATSTDTQYF. In DNA form, the CDR3 reads TGTGCCACAAGCACAGATACGCAGTATTTT. This rearrangement joins TRBV6-5 to TRBJ2-3, with D unresolved. Germline V gene data show CDR1 as MNHEY and CDR2 as SVGAGI. The CDR3 runs 10 residues. Trimming shortened V by 10 bases and J by 0 bases, and 2 bases separated the two germline ends.

This chain uses TRBV2 with TRBJ1-6; D not certain. Germline CDR1 and CDR2: SNHLY and FYNNEI. With 8 bases removed from V and 12 bases from J, the gap between germline ends came to 17 bases. This CDR3 comprises 13 residues. CDR3 coding DNA: TGTGCCAGCGGCTATGTCCGGGATGGACCCCTCCACTTT. Translating gives CASGYVRDGPLHF.